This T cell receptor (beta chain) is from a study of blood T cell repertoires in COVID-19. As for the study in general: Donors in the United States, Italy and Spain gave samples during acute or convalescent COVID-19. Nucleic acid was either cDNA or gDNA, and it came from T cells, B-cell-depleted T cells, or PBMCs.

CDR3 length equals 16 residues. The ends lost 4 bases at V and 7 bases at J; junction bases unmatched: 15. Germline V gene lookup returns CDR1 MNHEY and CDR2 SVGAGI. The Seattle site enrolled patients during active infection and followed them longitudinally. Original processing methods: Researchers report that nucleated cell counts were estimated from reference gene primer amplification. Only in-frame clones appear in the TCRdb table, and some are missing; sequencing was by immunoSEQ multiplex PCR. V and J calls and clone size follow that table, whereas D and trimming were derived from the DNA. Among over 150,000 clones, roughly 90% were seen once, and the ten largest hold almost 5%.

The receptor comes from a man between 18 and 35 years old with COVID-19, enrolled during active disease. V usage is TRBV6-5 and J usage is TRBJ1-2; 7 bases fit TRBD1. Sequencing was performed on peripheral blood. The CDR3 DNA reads TGTGCCAGCAGTTCCTTGGGCGGACAGGTTGAGGCTGGCTACACCTTC. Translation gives CASSSLGGQVEAGYTF.